This T cell receptor beta chain appears in the sequencing data of a study of beta chain features in type 1 diabetes (dated by TCRdb to the late 2010s). Some background on the complete study: Mean age, gender distribution, total cell number and subset yield were not different between patients and healthy donors. Naive and central memory subsets were obtained from all 30 or so donors, but regulatory and stem cell-like memory subsets were isolated from only 8 patients and roughly 8 healthy donors. In the study, recently diagnosed type 1 diabetes patients and matched healthy donors were compared on the TCRB repertoires of their sorted circulating CD4+ T cell subsets. A total of 85 million to 140 million sorted cells were examined across all samples, and the number of cells per subset was strongly correlated with RNA yield.

A single peripheral blood draw of approximately 0.11 L on average was collected from each donor into heparinised tubes. Using a panel that included CD45RO, CCR7, CD25, CD127, CD95 and CD27, naive, central memory, regulatory and stem cell-like memory CD4+ T cells were sorted on a BD FACSAria II. Every sorted population had a purity above 95%. PBMCs were separated immediately by Lymphoprep density gradient centrifugation and were stained directly, without being cultured. To minimize batch effects, samples were stained and sorted in pairs, one healthy donor with one patient per experiment. This clone occurred a few times. The antigen it recognizes is unknown. Base qualities are not at hand, and no much larger clone is one base apart. All of the isolated RNA was reverse transcribed with the High Capacity cDNA Reverse Transcription Kit, so expressed TCRB transcripts were sequenced. Deep immunoSEQ sequencing was applied to naive, central memory and regulatory T cell samples, giving an average of about 3.6 million total reads per sample. After sorted cells were lysed in RLT buffer, RNA was extracted with DNase-treated RNeasy Micro or Mini kits, with the choice depending on cell number. Each cell subset was processed on its own to prevent cross-contamination, while patient and healthy donor samples were processed together. The immunoSEQ multiplex PCR was used to amplify TCRB sequences from cDNA, yielding 87-bp fragments that span the CDR3 region. The amplicons were sequenced using the Illumina HiSeq platform. Regarding the original processing steps: Synthetic template baselines were used to correct PCR bias computationally, reads within Hamming distance 2 were collapsed together, and singletons that could not be merged were discarded. Reads were aligned against IMGT to assign V, D and J genes, CDR3 length and insertions or deletions at six rearrangement sites. Clonotype counts were normalized to sorted cell number within each subset before computing true diversity and Gini coefficients with the tcR R package. Repertoire sharing was quantified using the overlap coefficient calculated on TCRB nucleotide sequences. Out-of-frame TCRB sequences from naive cells were analyzed to stand in for the pre-selection repertoire. Entries here come from immuneACCESS through TCRdb and include only in-frame sequences with V and J called. Some clones fail to appear in such tables; in the studies checked, an unresolved V gene covers under half of the shortfall, and the cause of the remainder is unknown. That table furnishes V, J and clone size, whereas the DNA furnished D and trimming. Recorded for this sample are hundreds of thousands of clones; about a sixth of them occurred a single time. 0.023% of the sample rests with the top ten.

The CDR3, from cysteine to phenylalanine, totals 14 residues. The kept DNA is CDR3 alone, 42 bases in frame from the first base. The germline V gene supplies CDR1 ENHRY and CDR2 SYGVKD. On the study overall, not on this receptor specifically: A moderate but significant shortening of TCRB CDR3 length was observed in type 1 diabetes patients in all four CD4+ subsets. At VDJ recombination sites, patients with type 1 diabetes made fewer insertions and deleted more nucleotides, a pattern implying thymic rearrangement abnormalities. Because cDNA was sequenced instead of genomic DNA, highly expressing activated cells could be over-represented, though the groups showed no difference in activation or CD3 levels. PCR may preferentially amplify shorter templates, but because patient and control samples were amplified and corrected together, any resulting skew would affect both groups equally. Naive, central memory and regulatory TCRB repertoires appeared to be more alike among patients than among healthy donors. Because small numbers of individuals were included in the HLA sub-analyses, any influence of HLA type on TCRB rearrangement was left unresolved.

Sequenced sample: naive CD4+ T cells from blood. The cell subset or site label corresponds to: true naive CD4+ T cells. The chain is assembled from TRBV10-3 and TRBJ2-5, with TRBD2 perhaps the D gene, on 7 matching bases. The end of the DNA is better explained by TRBJ2-7, so the J call may be wrong. The sequence derives from a woman aged 18-29 years in good health. The DNA reads as follows: TGTGCCATCACCCCAGGGGAGGGCTCCTACGAGCAGTACTTC. Its translation reads: CAITPGEGSYEQYF.